Given below is one TCR beta chain in context. Its antigen is not identified. The sample belongs to a study of cytomegalovirus exposure and HLA in healthy donors. Study outcomes and limitations: Reports indicate that TCR beta sequences accurately predicted the HLA-A and HLA-B alleles of most subjects. Using a false discovery rate of 0.05, a later analysis showed that about 16,000 TCR beta sequences were associated with HLA alleles.

A multiplex PCR was run with 60 Vbeta primers and 13 Jbeta primers. Only in-frame clones appear in the TCRdb table, and some are missing; sequencing was by immunoSEQ multiplex PCR. The data show over 95,000 clones, around 73% seen once. Germline V lookup: CDR1 MDHEN, CDR2 SYDVKM. The CDR3 has 15 residues. V lost 7 bases to trimming and J lost 2 bases, with 14 bases between them. At the time of sampling, donors were nominally healthy, though unrecorded immune exposures were likely. The TCR comes from a man aged 40-50 years in good health and CMV-seronegative. The V call is TRBV28, the J call TRBJ2-2; no firm D call. Sequenced: PBMCs. The CDR3 coding sequence is TGTGCCAGCATGGTGATAGGAGTTAACACCGGGGAGCTGTTTTTT. Its protein is CASMVIGVNTGELFF.